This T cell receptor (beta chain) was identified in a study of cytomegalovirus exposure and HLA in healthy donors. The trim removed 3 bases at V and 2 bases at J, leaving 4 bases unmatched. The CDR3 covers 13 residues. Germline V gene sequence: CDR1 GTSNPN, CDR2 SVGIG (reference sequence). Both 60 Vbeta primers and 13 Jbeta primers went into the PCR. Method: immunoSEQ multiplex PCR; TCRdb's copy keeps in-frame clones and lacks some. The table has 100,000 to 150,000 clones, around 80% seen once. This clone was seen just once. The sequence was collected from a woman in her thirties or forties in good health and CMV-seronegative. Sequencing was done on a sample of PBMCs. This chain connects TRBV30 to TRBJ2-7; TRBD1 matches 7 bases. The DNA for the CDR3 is TGTGCCTGGAGCTTCACAGGGGCCTACGAGCAGTACTTC. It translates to CAWSFTGAYEQYF.